This entry lists 6 T cell receptor beta chains sequenced from one sample in a study of Graves' ophthalmopathy and Graves' hyperthyroidism. RNA transcripts provided the template for amplifying TCR beta CDR3 regions. Second-round multiplex PCR came after first-round RT-PCR with HTBI primers. Each CDR3 protein gets one entry after TCRdb re-called the multiplex PCR reads with MiXCR. The data show around 590,000 distinct CDR3 sequences, less than 40% seen once. The specimen was peripheral blood or thyroid tissue (not recorded which). Every receptor here comes from an adult man with Graves' hyperthyroidism.

A note on this clonotype: One base away lies a much larger clone, so this may be a sequencing read error. This chain connects TRBV7-9 to TRBJ2-7; D unclear. This CDR3 has 13 residues. The germline V and J ends were trimmed by 5 bases and 6 bases, with 14 bases remaining between them. CDR1 and CDR2 (germline): SEHNR, FQNEAQ (reference sequence). The DNA for the CDR3 is TGTGCCAGCAGCCCCTCACCCTGGGGCGAGCAGTACTTC. Translating it yields CASSPSPWGEQYF.

The chain recombines TRBV5-4 with TRBJ2-5; 7 bases are a match to TRBD1. The J segment lost 1 base and the V segment lost 0 bases, leaving 3 bases of the junction unmatched. CDR1 is SGHNT, CDR2 YYREEE, per germline (reference sequence). The CDR3 has 15 residues. The chain's CDR3 is CASSLDSGGQETQYF. The CDR3 region has the DNA TGTGCCAGCAGCTTGGATTCAGGGGGCCAAGAGACCCAGTACTTC. The full variable domain, with the rest looked up from reference TRBV5-4 and TRBJ2-5, is ETGVTQSPTHLIKTRGQQVTLRCSSQSGHNTVSWYQQALGQGPQFIFQYYREEENGRGNFPPRFSGLQFPNYSSELNVNALELDDSALYLCASSLDSGGQETQYFGPGTRLLVL.

The genes are TRBV3-1 and TRBJ1-4; D unclear. The CDR3 is made up of 15 amino acids. CDR1 is LGHDT, CDR2 YNNKEL, per germline (reference sequence). V dropped 4 bases and J dropped 0 bases, with 9 bases sitting between them. The CDR3 loop reads CASSRSAATNEKLFF. DNA for the CDR3: TGTGCCAGCAGCCGGAGTGCTGCAACTAATGAAAAACTGTTTTTT.

The chain combines TRBV7-2 with TRBJ2-3, with D perhaps TRBD2 (5 bases). The CDR3 covers 15 residues. Per the germline V gene, CDR1 is SGHTA and CDR2 is FQGNSA. Trimming took 6 bases from V and 2 from J, leaving 15 bases between them. Here the CDR3 reads CASSAEPGFTDTQYF. CDR3 nucleotide sequence: TGTGCCAGCAGTGCTGAACCGGGGTTCACAGATACGCAGTATTTT.

This clonotype turned up a few times. The J gene is TRBJ2-5, the V gene TRBV7-2; 13 nucleotides match TRBD2. V shed 3 bases, J shed 5 bases, and the junction held 6 bases outside the gene matches. There are 16 residues in the CDR3. Germline CDR1 SGHTA, CDR2 FQGNSA. The CDR3 region has the DNA TGTGCCAGCAGCTTCTCGGGACTAGCGGGGTCCGAGACCCAGTACTTC. It translates to CASSFSGLAGSETQYF.

This clonotype was seen many times. The chain uses TRBV5-8 and TRBJ1-6, with a possible D match to TRBD1 (5 bases). The CDR3 length is 13 residues. The ends were cut back, 2 bases at V and 7 bases at J, with 7 bases in the middle. Germline-derived CDR1 and CDR2 are SGHTS and YDEGEE. The CDR3 nucleotides are TGTGCCAGCAGCTTAAGACAGAATTCACCCCTCCACTTT. Protein product: CASSLRQNSPLHF.